This TCR beta chain was observed in a study of Ad26.COV2.S vaccination and SARS-CoV-2 variants. Study summary: Ad26.COV2.S arm of COV1001 included the donor.

Sequenced by immunoSEQ multiplex PCR; TCRdb stores in-frame clones only, minus some. The table lists 400,000 to 450,000 clones, approximately 90% of them singletons. Treatment in this sample: some 20 received Ad26.COV2.S at low or high dose, single or two shots; about five received placebo; per-sample allocation not given. Day 63 after the first vaccine or placebo injection was the time point for sampling. Cohort 1b enrolled adults aged 18-55 years in Boston. The length of the CDR3 is 16 residues. Per the germline V gene, CDR1 is SGDLS and CDR2 is YYNGEE. The ends lost 3 bases at V and 3 bases at J; junction bases unmatched: 4. This clone was recorded once.

The chain joins TRBV9 to TRBJ2-3, with TRBD2 matching 13 bases. The receptor comes from a person aged 18-60 years who received the Ad26.COV2.S COVID-19 vaccine or a placebo. This sample comprised peripheral blood, obtained in a trial of Ad26.COV2.S vaccine versus placebo. CDR3 loop: CASSATSGGPTDTQYF. CDR3 in DNA: TGTGCCAGCAGCGCGACTAGCGGGGGGCCAACAGATACGCAGTATTTT.